Below, 30 T cell receptor beta chains from the same sample are listed, as sequenced in a study of T cells in Graves' hyperthyroidism and ophthalmopathy. TCR beta CDR3 regions were amplified from RNA transcripts. HTBI primers were used for first-round RT-PCR of the TCR CDR3. TCRdb reanalysed the multiplex PCR reads using MiXCR and keeps one entry per CDR3 protein. The sample lists 500,000 to 650,000 distinct CDR3 sequences; 11% to 15% were seen once. Sequencing was done on a sample of blood. These receptors all come from a woman between 40 and 50 years old with Graves' hyperthyroidism.

This clonotype was counted ten times or more. V gene TRBV30 combines with J gene TRBJ2-5; TRBD2 matches at 8 bases. V trimming: 2 bases; J trimming: 3 bases; junction bases outside the gene matches: 8. The V gene's germline CDR1 is GTSNPN and CDR2 SVGIG (reference sequence). There are 15 residues in the CDR3. As DNA, the CDR3 is TGTGCCTGGAGTCCTTTACGGGAGGGAGAAGAGACCCAGTACTTC. Protein: CAWSPLREGEETQYF.

Note on this clonotype: A read error is possible here, since a much larger clone lies one base away. The chain employs TRBV18 and TRBJ1-5; D is unresolved. The CDR3 runs to 15 residues. The V gene's germline CDR1 is KGHSH and CDR2 LQKENI. The CDR3 coding sequence is TGTGCCAACTCACCACTCGAATTAGAGGGTCAGCCCCAGCATTTT. It translates to CANSPLELEGQPQHF.

Ten or more counts support this clonotype. In DNA, the CDR3 is TGCAGTGCCGAGGACAAAGCGGGAGTCACCGGGGAGCTGTTTTTT. It is translated as CSAEDKAGVTGELFF. The V call is TRBV20-1, the J call TRBJ2-2; 8 nucleotides line up with TRBD2. This CDR3 has 15 amino acids. V trimming: 6 bases; J trimming: 4 bases; junction bases outside the gene matches: 10. Germline assignment: CDR1 DFQATT and CDR2 SNEGSKA (reference sequence).

This chain links TRBV2 with TRBJ2-1, with 12 bases aligning to TRBD2. CDR3 length: 16 amino acids. Germline CDR1 and CDR2: SNHLY and FYNNEI. Trimming cost V 4 bases and J 7 bases; bases outside gene matches: 8. CDR3 protein: CASSVGLAGFRNEQFF. In DNA, the CDR3 is TGTGCCAGCAGTGTCGGACTAGCGGGATTCCGGAATGAGCAGTTCTTC.

This clonotype was seen many times. The chain is built from TRBV6-1 and TRBJ2-1; the D gene is possibly TRBD2 (6 bases). The V gene's germline CDR1 is MNHNS and CDR2 SASEGT. Trimming shortened V by 6 bases and J by 7 bases, and 16 bases separated the two germline ends. This CDR3 comprises 14 residues. This CDR3 is CASSQAGLNNEQFF. In DNA, the CDR3 is TGTGCCAGCAGCCAGGCGGGACTGAATAATGAGCAGTTCTTC.

The table lists this clonotype with a few counts. V is TRBV27 and J is TRBJ2-7, with 10 bases lining up with TRBD2. The V segment lost 8 bases and the J segment 3 bases; nucleotides outside the gene matches: 7. The CDR3 sequence is 14 residues long. The germline V gene encodes CDR1 MNHEY and CDR2 SMNVEV (reference sequence). DNA of the CDR3: TGTGCCAGCCGGAGGACTAGCGGCTACTACGAGCAGTACTTC. This gives the protein CASRRTSGYYEQYF.

In its sample, this clonotype was seen a few times. V is TRBV3-1 and J is TRBJ2-2; TRBD2 matches 9 bases. Unmatched junction bases numbered 9, after V lost 0 bases and J lost 7 bases. CDR1 is LGHDT, CDR2 YNNKEL, per germline (reference sequence). There are 17 residues in the CDR3. CDR3 bases: TGTGCCAGCAGCCAAGAATGGGCTAGCGGGACGATCGGGGAGCTGTTTTTT. It is translated as CASSQEWASGTIGELFF.

This clonotype showed up many times. The V call is TRBV2, the J call TRBJ1-1; TRBD1 agrees at 7 bases. V trimming: 5 bases; J trimming: 4 bases; junction bases outside the gene matches: 7. Germline V gene lookup returns CDR1 SNHLY and CDR2 FYNNEI. This CDR3 is built from 14 residues. The CDR3, as DNA: TGTGCCAGCAGTCAGGAGGCAGGGGGCACTGAAGCTTTCTTT. The encoded protein is CASSQEAGGTEAFF.

Ten or more counts support this clonotype. The chain combines TRBV28 with TRBJ2-5; 7 positions match TRBD2. Germline V gene lookup returns CDR1 MDHEN and CDR2 SYDVKM. This CDR3 region has 11 residues. After removal of 5 bases from V and 12 bases from J, the junction contained 6 bases not matched to a gene. CDR3 residues: CASSEAGPEYF. CDR3 sequence (DNA): TGTGCCAGCAGTGAAGCGGGGCCGGAGTACTTC.

This clonotype was observed a few times. CDR3 amino acids: CASGLASLGQGIYEQYF. DNA of the CDR3: TGTGCTAGTGGTTTGGCTTCTCTGGGACAGGGGATATACGAGCAGTACTTC. The chain is built from TRBV12-5 and TRBJ2-7; 10 bases are a match to TRBD1. This CDR3 spans 17 amino acids. Germline CDR1 is LGHNT and CDR2 is FRNRAP. V shed 1 base and J 4 bases; nucleotides not matched to a gene: 10.

Ten or more counts support this clonotype. The CDR3 DNA is TGCAGCGTTGAAGATGAGGGGGGTCGGAGCTCCTACGAGCAGTACTTC. Its protein is CSVEDEGGRSSYEQYF. The chain couples TRBV29-1 to TRBJ2-7, with D perhaps being TRBD1 or TRBD2 (6 bases each). The germline gives CDR1 SQVTM, CDR2 ANQGSEA. This CDR3 spans 16 amino acids. Deletions cut 0 bases from V and 0 bases from J, with 15 bases between.

The J gene is TRBJ2-2, the V gene TRBV25-1; TRBD2 might be the D (5 bases). The CDR3 runs to 15 residues. Trimming left V 6 bases short and J 1 base short, with 12 bases between. Germline V CDR1 and CDR2: MGHDK, SYGVNS. Written as DNA, the CDR3 is TGTGCCAGCAGCTTCTCGGGATTGAACACCGGGGAGCTGTTTTTT. Translated, it gives CASSFSGLNTGELFF. The complete variable domain, with remaining parts taken from reference TRBV25-1 and TRBJ2-2, reads EADIYQTPRYLVIGTGKKITLECSQTMGHDKMYWYQQDPGMELHLIHYSYGVNSTEKGDLSSESTVSRIRTEHFPLTLESARPSHTSQYLCASSFSGLNTGELFFGEGSRLTVL.

This clonotype was observed a few times. The chain carries TRBV25-1 and TRBJ2-3; D may correspond to TRBD1 or TRBD2 (7 bases each). CDR1 is MGHDK and CDR2 is SYGVNS in the germline V gene. CDR3 length: 18 amino acids. Trimming pared 3 bases from V and 3 bases from J, leaving 22 bases between. CDR3 nucleotide sequence: TGTGCCAGCAGTGATGGATTGGAGGCAGGGGGAGGGACAGATACGCAGTATTTT. As protein: CASSDGLEAGGGTDTQYF.

This clonotype has a count of ten or more. The V call is TRBV19, the J call TRBJ2-5; 11 nucleotides agree with TRBD2. Germline V gives CDR1 LNHDA, CDR2 SQIVND (reference sequence). V trimming: 5 bases; J trimming: 3 bases; junction bases outside the gene matches: 5. The CDR3 is 15 residues long. CDR3 in DNA: TGTGCCAGTAGTTCGACTAGCGGGGAAGAAGAGACCCAGTACTTC. Encoded protein: CASSSTSGEEETQYF.

This clonotype was counted many times. J is TRBJ2-3 and V is TRBV3-1; D may be TRBD1 or TRBD2 (6 bases each). The germline gives CDR1 LGHDT, CDR2 YNNKEL (reference sequence). The V end was cut by 3 bases, the J end by 1 base, with 11 bases between. This CDR3 is 15 amino acids long. The CDR3 coding sequence is TGTGCCAGCAGCCAGGGGGGCGCAGGCACAGATACGCAGTATTTT. Amino acids: CASSQGGAGTDTQYF.

This clonotype was counted between two and nine times. The genes are TRBV4-1 and TRBJ2-7; no clear D. V lost 1 base and J lost 6, with 10 bases in between. Germline lookup yields CDR1 MGHRA and CDR2 YSYEKL. CDR3 length: 13 amino acids. For the CDR3, the DNA is TGCGCCAGCAGCCAAGCTTCCGATTTCGAGCAGTACTTC. Translating gives CASSQASDFEQYF.

The chain joins TRBV20-1 to TRBJ1-3; D ambiguous. Trimming removed 2 bases from V and 4 bases from J, with 9 bases in between. CDR1 is DFQATT and CDR2 is SNEGSKA in the germline V gene (reference sequence). The CDR3 sequence is 13 residues long. The CDR3 region has the DNA TGCAGTGCTAGACATGCGGGAGGAAACACCATATATTTT. Residues: CSARHAGGNTIYF.

A few counts support this clonotype. V usage is TRBV19 and J usage is TRBJ2-5; tentative D call: TRBD1 (6 bases). The CDR3 loop spans 15 amino acids. Germline V CDR1 and CDR2: LNHDA, SQIVND (reference sequence). V lost 5 bases to trimming and J lost 2 bases, with 15 bases between them. The DNA of the CDR3 is TGTGCCAGTAGTTCCCCGGACAGACAACAAGAGACCCAGTACTTC. Its protein is CASSSPDRQQETQYF.

The V call is TRBV5-5, the J call TRBJ2-2; D unresolved. This CDR3 has 16 residues. Trimming shortened V by 2 bases and J by 6 bases, and 17 bases separated the two germline ends. The germline V gene encodes CDR1 SGHKS and CDR2 YYEKEE (reference sequence). The CDR3: CASSFALEFRAGELFF. CDR3 DNA: TGTGCCAGCAGCTTCGCTTTGGAGTTTCGGGCCGGGGAGCTGTTTTTT.

Many counts were recorded for this clonotype. The V gene is TRBV18, the J gene TRBJ2-7, with unresolved D. Looked up from germline, CDR1 is KGHSH and CDR2 is LQKENI. V was pared by 1 base and J by 6 bases, with 7 bases between. The CDR3 spans 12 residues. CDR3 sequence (DNA): TGTGCCAGCTCACCACGAGGTACCGAGCAGTACTTC. The encoded protein is CASSPRGTEQYF.

This clonotype was observed a handful of times. The V and J genes are TRBV9 and TRBJ2-7, with 7 bases lining up with TRBD2. Trimming cost V 0 bases and J 2 bases; bases outside gene matches: 5. Germline-derived CDR1 and CDR2 are SGDLS and YYNGEE. This CDR3 is 15 amino acids long. The chain's CDR3 is CASSVDDGRTYEQYF. The DNA for the CDR3 is TGTGCCAGCAGCGTAGATGACGGGAGGACCTACGAGCAGTACTTC.

This sequence joins TRBV12-3 or TRBV12-4 and TRBJ2-3; perhaps D is TRBD1 or TRBD2 (5 bases each). This CDR3 spans 15 amino acids. Trimming left V 7 bases short and J 3 bases short, with 17 bases between. The CDR3 loop reads CASTSLEGKTDTQYF. The CDR3 coding sequence is TGTGCCAGCACCTCCCTCGAGGGGAAAACAGATACGCAGTATTTT.

The gene calls are TRBV6-5 and TRBJ1-5, with unresolved D. Per germline, CDR1 MNHEY and CDR2 SVGAGI. The CDR3 loop spans 15 amino acids. Trimming removed 0 bases at V and 0 bases at J, with 6 bases between. The CDR3 DNA is TGTGCCAGCAGTTACTCTCCAGATAGCAATCAGCCCCAGCATTTT. Encoded protein: CASSYSPDSNQPQHF.

This clonotype came up many times. The chain links TRBV6-1 to TRBJ2-7, with 10 nucleotides matching TRBD2. V lost 1 base, J lost 3 bases, and 6 bases stayed unmatched. Germline V gene data show CDR1 as MNHNS and CDR2 as SASEGT. This CDR3 region has 16 residues. The CDR3 DNA reads as TGTGCCAGCAGTGAAGGGGGACTAGCGATCCACTACGAGCAGTACTTC. Amino acid sequence: CASSEGGLAIHYEQYF.

This clonotype was seen ten or more times. The rearrangement links TRBV30 to TRBJ2-3, with D maybe TRBD1 (6 bases). V dropped 0 bases and J dropped 0 bases, with 7 bases sitting between them. CDR1 is GTSNPN, CDR2 SVGIG, per germline (reference sequence). CDR3 length: 14 amino acids. CDR3 nucleotides: TGTGCCTGGAGTGTAGGACAGAGCACAGATACGCAGTATTTT. This encodes CAWSVGQSTDTQYF.

This clonotype occurred a few times. This CDR3 reads CAISQTSDQETQYF. The CDR3 region has the DNA TGTGCCATCAGTCAGACTAGCGACCAAGAGACCCAGTACTTC. The chain carries TRBV10-3 and TRBJ2-5, with TRBD2 identical over 8 bases. CDR1 is ENHRY, CDR2 SYGVKD, per germline. V trimming: 5 bases; J trimming: 0 bases; junction bases outside the gene matches: 2. The CDR3 totals 14 residues.

In regard to this clonotype: The CDR3 does not end in the conserved phenylalanine or tryptophan, so this is likely a read error. This chain links TRBV2 with TRBJ1-5, with D tentatively TRBD1 (5 bases). This CDR3 comprises 14 residues. The V end was cut by 6 bases, the J end by 3 bases, with 12 bases between. Germline V gene lookup returns CDR1 SNHLY and CDR2 FYNNEI. CDR3 sequence reads: CASRNQGNNQPQHL. CDR3 coding DNA: TGTGCCAGCAGGAACCAGGGTAACAATCAGCCCCAGCATCTT.

This clonotype was detected a few times. The chain combines TRBV7-2 with TRBJ2-7; weak D call: TRBD2 (5 bases). The CDR3 has 14 residues. The V and J ends lost 1 base and 5 bases respectively, with 12 bases between them. The V gene's germline CDR1 is SGHTA and CDR2 FQGNSA. In DNA form, the CDR3 reads TGTGCCAGCAGCTTAGACCCTAGCTACGACGAGCAGTACTTC. Its protein product is CASSLDPSYDEQYF.

The chain's CDR3 is CASSYSNSGRWYEQYF. For the CDR3, the DNA is TGTGCCAGCAGTTACTCGAATAGCGGGAGATGGTACGAGCAGTACTTC. V gene TRBV6-2 or TRBV6-3 combines with J gene TRBJ2-7; TRBD2 matches at 9 bases. V trimming: 0 bases; J trimming: 4 bases; junction bases outside the gene matches: 7. CDR3 length: 16 amino acids. Per the germline V gene, CDR1 is MNHEY and CDR2 is SVGEGT.

Concerning this clonotype itself: One end of the junction varies from germline; a read error may be responsible. The chain combines TRBV28 with TRBJ2-5; D possibly uses TRBD1 or TRBD2 (7 bases each). The germline V gene has CDR1 MDHEN and CDR2 SYDVKM. CDR3 length equals 20 residues. CDR3 sequence reads: CANSSLDPTPRAGQTETQYF. CDR3 in DNA: TGTGCCAACAGTTCTCTTGATCCGACACCAAGAGCGGGACAGACCGAGACCCAGTACTTC. Looking up the rest from reference TRBV28 and TRBJ2-5 gives the full variable domain: DVKVTQSSRYLVKRTGEKVFLECVQDMDHENMFWYRQDPGLGLRLIYFSYDVKMKEKGDIPEGYSVSREKKERFSLILESASTNQTSMYLCANSSLDPTPRAGQTETQYFGPGTRLLVL.